Sequencing of this TCR beta chain was carried out in a study of sequential checkpoint blockade in melanoma. Looking at the study overall: Patients were randomized 1:1 to nivolumab-then-ipilimumab or ipilimumab-then-nivolumab first-line.

Sequencing used immunoSEQ multiplex PCR; TCRdb keeps in-frame clones, though not all of them. The sample has about 21,000 clones, roughly 80% seen once. Treatment: randomized to nivolumab then ipilimumab (arm A) or the reverse (arm B). The CDR3 spans 13 residues. V shed 6 bases and J 7 bases; nucleotides not matched to a gene: 4. Germline lookup yields CDR1 MNHNS and CDR2 SASEGT. Sequenced material: CD8+ T cells sorted from blood (inferred from file names), taken from a patient given nivolumab and ipilimumab in sequence. V is TRBV6-1 and J is TRBJ1-4, with 8 bases fitting TRBD1. This sequence was found in a human donor with melanoma. The CDR3 DNA reads TGTGCCAGCAGAGCAACAGGGGGTGAAAAACTGTTTTTT. This encodes CASRATGGEKLFF.